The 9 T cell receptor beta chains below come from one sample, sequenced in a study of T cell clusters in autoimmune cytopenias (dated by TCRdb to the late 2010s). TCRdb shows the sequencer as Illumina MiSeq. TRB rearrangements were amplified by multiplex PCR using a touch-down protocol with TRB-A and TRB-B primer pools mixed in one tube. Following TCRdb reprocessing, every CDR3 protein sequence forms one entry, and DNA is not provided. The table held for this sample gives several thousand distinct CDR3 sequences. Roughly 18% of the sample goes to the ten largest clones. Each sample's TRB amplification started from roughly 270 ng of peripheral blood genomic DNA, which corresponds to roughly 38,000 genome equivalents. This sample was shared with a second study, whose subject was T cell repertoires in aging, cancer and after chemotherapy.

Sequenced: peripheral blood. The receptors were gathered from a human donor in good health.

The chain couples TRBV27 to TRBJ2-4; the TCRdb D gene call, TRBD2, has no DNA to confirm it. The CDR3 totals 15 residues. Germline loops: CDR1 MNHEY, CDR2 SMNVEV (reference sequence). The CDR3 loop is CASSSGLAGVYIQYF.

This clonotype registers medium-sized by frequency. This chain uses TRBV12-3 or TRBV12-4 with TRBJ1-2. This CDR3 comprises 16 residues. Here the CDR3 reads CASSLRGGAKPYGYTF.

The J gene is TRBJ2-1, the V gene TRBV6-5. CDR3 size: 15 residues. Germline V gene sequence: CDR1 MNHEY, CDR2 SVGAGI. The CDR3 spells CASSYGFTHYNEQFF.

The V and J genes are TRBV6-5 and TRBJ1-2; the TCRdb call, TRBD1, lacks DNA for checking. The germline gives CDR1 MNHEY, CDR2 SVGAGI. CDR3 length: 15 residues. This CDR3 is CASSKGTGDYYGYTF.

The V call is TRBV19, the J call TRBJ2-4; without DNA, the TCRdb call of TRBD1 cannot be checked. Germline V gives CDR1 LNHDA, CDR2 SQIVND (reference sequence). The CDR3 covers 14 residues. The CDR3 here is CASSIQGAKNIQYF. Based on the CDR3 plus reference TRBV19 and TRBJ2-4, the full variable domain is DGGITQSPKYLFRKEGQNVTLSCEQNLNHDAMYWYRQDPGQGLRLIYYSQIVNDFQKGDIAEGYSVSREKKESFPLTVTSAQKNPTAFYLCASSIQGAKNIQYFGAGTRLSVL.

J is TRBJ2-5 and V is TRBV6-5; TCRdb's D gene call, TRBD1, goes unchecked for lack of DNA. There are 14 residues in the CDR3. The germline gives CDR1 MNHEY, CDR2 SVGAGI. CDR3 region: CASTKGATGGTQYF.

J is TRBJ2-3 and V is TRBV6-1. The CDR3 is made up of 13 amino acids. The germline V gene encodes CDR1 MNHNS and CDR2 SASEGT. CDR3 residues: CASSRLLTDTQYF.

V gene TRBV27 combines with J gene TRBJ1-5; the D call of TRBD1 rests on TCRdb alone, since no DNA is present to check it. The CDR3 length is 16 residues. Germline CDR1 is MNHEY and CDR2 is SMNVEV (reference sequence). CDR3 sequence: CASSLQGGWGNQPQHF.

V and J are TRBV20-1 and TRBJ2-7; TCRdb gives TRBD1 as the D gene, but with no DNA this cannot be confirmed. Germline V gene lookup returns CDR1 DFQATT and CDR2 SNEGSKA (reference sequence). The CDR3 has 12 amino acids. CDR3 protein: CSAGDIHYEQYF.